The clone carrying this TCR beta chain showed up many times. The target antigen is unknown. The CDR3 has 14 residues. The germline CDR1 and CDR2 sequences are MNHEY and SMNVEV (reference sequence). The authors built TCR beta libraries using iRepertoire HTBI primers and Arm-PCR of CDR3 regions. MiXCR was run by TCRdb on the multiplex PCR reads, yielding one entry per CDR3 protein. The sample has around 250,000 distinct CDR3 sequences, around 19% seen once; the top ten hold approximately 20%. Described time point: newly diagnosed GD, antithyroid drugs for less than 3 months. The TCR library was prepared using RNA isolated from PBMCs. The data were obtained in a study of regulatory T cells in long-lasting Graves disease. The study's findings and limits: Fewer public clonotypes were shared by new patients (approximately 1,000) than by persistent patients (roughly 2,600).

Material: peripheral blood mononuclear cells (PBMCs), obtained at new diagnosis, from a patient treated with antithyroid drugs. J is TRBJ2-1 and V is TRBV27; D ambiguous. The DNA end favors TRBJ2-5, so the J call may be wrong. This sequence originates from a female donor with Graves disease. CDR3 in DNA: TGTGCCAGCAGTTTAAGTCTCCTCCAAGAGACCCAGTACTTC. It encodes CASSLSLLQETQYF.